This TCR beta chain comes out of a study of CD8 T cells in ankylosing spondylitis. Study-level points and caveats: A motif in TCR beta, a set of 8 or 9 highly homologous variants, appeared characteristic of ankylosing spondylitis blood. It was reported that disease-linked clones were significantly enriched in matched ankylosing spondylitis synovial fluid. Clones linked to disease, bearing a CD8+ phenotype, were relatively rare in peripheral blood.

For TCR beta, libraries came from quantitative 5'-RACE with molecular barcodes. From the 5' RACE reads, TCRdb called clonotypes with MiXCR, one entry per CDR3 protein. The sample consists of about 90,000 distinct CDR3 sequences, 27% of them appearing once. V lost 6 bases, J lost 1 base, and 13 bases lay in between. CDR1 is DFQATT, CDR2 SNEGSKA, per germline (reference sequence). The CDR3 totals 15 residues. Worth noting for this clonotype: Its matching antigen is unknown.

The receptor comes from a male donor with ankylosing spondylitis or in good health (not recorded which). Material: blood, either unsorted or a sorted T cell fraction (not recorded which). The J gene is TRBJ2-6, the V gene TRBV20-1, with D unclear. DNA for the CDR3: TGCAGTGCACCCCCCACTGGGTCTGGGGCCAACGTCCTGACTTTC. It codes for CSAPPTGSGANVLTF.